This T cell receptor beta chain was identified in a study of stem cell transplantation in POMP-related autoinflammatory disease. Study background: After transplant, neutrophils and platelets showed 100% graft donor chimerism through one year.

Libraries were prepared by immunoSEQ multiplex PCR; TCRdb keeps only in-frame clonotypes and omits some of them. The data show some 68,000 clones, with approximately 91% seen just once and 0.5% to 0.85% held by the top ten. PRAID featured prominent immunodeficiency. Study findings and constraints: Patients with PRAID showed a restricted number of unique TRB V-J gene pairings.

Germline CDR1 SGHTA, CDR2 FQGNSA. CDR3 size: 17 residues. Trimming left V 2 bases short and J 1 base short, with 16 bases between. About this clone itself: Antigen specificity is unknown.

The sequence was obtained from a human patient with POMP-related autoinflammation and immune dysregulation (PRAID). Some T cells may possibly be graft donor cells. The material sequenced was CD4+ T cells from PBMCs, taken after stem cell transplantation. This chain links TRBV7-2 with TRBJ2-3; D unclear. CDR3 bases: TGTGCCAGCAGCTTATTCTGGGATCGAGTTGGCACAGATACGCAGTATTTT. Its translation is CASSLFWDRVGTDTQYF.